A single T cell receptor (beta chain) is shown here with its context. Clinical histories supplied by participants themselves formed the basis of cohort assignment. The data were obtained in a study of blood T cell repertoires in COVID-19. Study-wide background: Donors in the United States, Italy and Spain gave samples during acute or convalescent COVID-19. Sources were T cells, B-cell-depleted T cells, or PBMCs; the material itself was cDNA or gDNA.

Authors' methods: Amplification with reference gene primers provided the estimates of nucleated cell counts. Assay: immunoSEQ multiplex PCR; the TCRdb copy retains only in-frame clones and omits some. That table furnishes V, J and clone size, whereas the DNA furnished D and trimming. The table has 250,000 or so clones, around nine tenths seen once. The germline V gene encodes CDR1 SGHTS and CDR2 YDEGEE. The CDR3 has 13 amino acids. V lost 4 bases and J 8 bases, leaving 16 bases between the germline ends. The sequence came from a man aged 35-49 years who had recovered from COVID-19. The chain carries TRBV5-8 and TRBJ2-7; D is possibly TRBD1 (6 bases). The sequencing sample was made of PBMCs or T cells enriched from blood (not recorded which). The CDR3 coding sequence is TGTGCCAGCAGCGATCGACAGGCGGACCAGCAGTACTTC. Translation: CASSDRQADQQYF.